This T cell receptor (beta chain) was recovered during a study of HIV-infected patients and healthy controls. General study results and limits: Compared with healthy controls, HIV-infected patients showed less CDR3 sharing between individuals.

This clonotype was counted at least ten times. Its specificity is not known. Follow-up blood was drawn about 14 weeks, roughly three months, after antiretroviral therapy began. The repertoire came from unfractionated whole blood and reflected all unsorted peripheral T cells. Per the germline V gene, CDR1 is DFQATT and CDR2 is SNEGSKA (reference sequence). V dropped 5 bases and J dropped 1 base, with 12 bases sitting between them. The length of the CDR3 is 13 residues. cDNA was made from approximately 500 ng RNA using alpha and beta constant primers. Each of the alpha and beta chains got its own library through chain-specific third strand synthesis with indices. Via MiXCR, TCRdb re-called the 5' RACE reads, giving one row per CDR3 protein. The data hold under 8,000 distinct CDR3 sequences, with roughly a tenth observed a single time.

Sequences were derived from blood, sampled during antiretroviral therapy. The chain links TRBV20-1 to TRBJ2-7, with D hard to call. The receptor comes from an adult with HIV infection. In nucleotides, the CDR3 is TGCAGTGCTCGCAGATCAGATTCCTACGAGCAGTACTTC. The encoded protein is CSARRSDSYEQYF.